The sequence of this T cell receptor (beta chain) was determined in a study of vaccination and CD4 T cells after COVID-19. Study information: From HCoV-229E, HCoV-OC43, HCoV-NL63 and SARS-CoV-2, overlapping spike peptides were used to stimulate the cells.

Documented treatment: approximately nine-day PBMC culture with coronavirus spike peptide pools or control peptides (ViraFEST assay). The Oncomine TCR Beta short-read assay sequenced DNA from cultured CD4+ T cells. TCRdb ran MiXCR on the PCR reads and lists one entry per CDR3 protein. The table has 12,000 or so distinct CDR3 sequences, 54% seen once. The CDR3 is made up of 13 amino acids. In germline, CDR1 is MNHNS, CDR2 SASEGT. Trimming removed 6 bases from V and 0 bases from J, with 8 bases in between. Comments on this clonotype: Its antigen is unknown.

The TCR comes from a human donor with COVID-19. The chain uses TRBV6-1 and TRBJ1-1, with D uncertain. The material sequenced was cultured CD4+ T cells from blood, taken after SARS-CoV-2 vaccination. The CDR3 here is CASRRAMNTEAFF. The DNA of the CDR3 is TGTGCCAGCAGGAGGGCGATGAACACTGAAGCTTTCTTT.